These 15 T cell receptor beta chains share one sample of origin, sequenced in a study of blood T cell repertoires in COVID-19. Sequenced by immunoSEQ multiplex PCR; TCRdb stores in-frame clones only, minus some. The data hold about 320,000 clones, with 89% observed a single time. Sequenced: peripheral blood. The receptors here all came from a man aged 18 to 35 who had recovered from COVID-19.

The CDR3 DNA reads TGTGCCAGCAGCGAGAGGGGACTAGCTGTGGGAGATACGCAGTATTTT. The encoded protein is CASSERGLAVGDTQYF. The gene calls are TRBV5-4 and TRBJ2-3; 9 bases map to TRBD2. V was clipped by 4 bases and J by 5 bases; unmatched bases: 11. Germline CDR1 SGHNT, CDR2 YYREEE (reference sequence). This CDR3 region has 16 residues. The entire variable domain, with the rest obtained from reference TRBV5-4 and TRBJ2-3, is as follows: ETGVTQSPTHLIKTRGQQVTLRCSSQSGHNTVSWYQQALGQGPQFIFQYYREEENGRGNFPPRFSGLQFPNYSSELNVNALELDDSALYLCASSERGLAVGDTQYFGPGTRLTVL.

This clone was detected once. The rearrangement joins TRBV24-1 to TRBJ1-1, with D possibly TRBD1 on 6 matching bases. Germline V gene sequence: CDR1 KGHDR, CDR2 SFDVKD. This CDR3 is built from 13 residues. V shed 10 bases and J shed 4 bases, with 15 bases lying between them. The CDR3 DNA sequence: TGTGCCACGAGAGCCCAACAGGGCACTGAAGCTTTCTTT. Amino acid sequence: CATRAQQGTEAFF.

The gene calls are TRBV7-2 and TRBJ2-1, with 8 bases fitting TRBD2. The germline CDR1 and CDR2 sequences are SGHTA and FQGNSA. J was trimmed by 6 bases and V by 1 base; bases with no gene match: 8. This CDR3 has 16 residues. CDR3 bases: TGTGCCAGCAGCTTAGGTCAAGCGGGGGTGGGCAATGAGCAGTTCTTC. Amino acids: CASSLGQAGVGNEQFF. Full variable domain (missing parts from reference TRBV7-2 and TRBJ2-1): GAGVSQSPSNKVTEKGKDVELRCDPISGHTALYWYRQSLGQGLEFLIYFQGNSAPDKSGLPSDRFSAERTGGSVSTLTIQRTQQEDSAVYLCASSLGQAGVGNEQFFGPGTRLTVL.

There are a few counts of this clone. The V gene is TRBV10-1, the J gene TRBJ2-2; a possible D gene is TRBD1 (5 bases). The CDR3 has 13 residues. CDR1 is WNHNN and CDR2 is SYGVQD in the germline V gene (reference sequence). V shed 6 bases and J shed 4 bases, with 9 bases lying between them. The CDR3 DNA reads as TGCGCCAGCAGCAAACAGGTCACCGGGGAGCTGTTTTTT. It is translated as CASSKQVTGELFF.

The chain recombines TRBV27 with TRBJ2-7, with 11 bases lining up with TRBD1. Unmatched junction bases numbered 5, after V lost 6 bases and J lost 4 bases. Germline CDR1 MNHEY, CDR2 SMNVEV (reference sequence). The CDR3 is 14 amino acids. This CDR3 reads CASRGTGGRYEQYF. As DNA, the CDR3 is TGTGCCAGCAGGGGGACAGGGGGGAGGTACGAGCAGTACTTC.

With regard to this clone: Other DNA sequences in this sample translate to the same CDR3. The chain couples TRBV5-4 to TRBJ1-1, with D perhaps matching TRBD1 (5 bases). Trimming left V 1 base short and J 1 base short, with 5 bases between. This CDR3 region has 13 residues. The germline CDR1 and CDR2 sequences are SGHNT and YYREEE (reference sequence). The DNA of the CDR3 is TGTGCCAGCAGCTTGACAGGGAACACTGAAGCTTTCTTT. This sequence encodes CASSLTGNTEAFF.

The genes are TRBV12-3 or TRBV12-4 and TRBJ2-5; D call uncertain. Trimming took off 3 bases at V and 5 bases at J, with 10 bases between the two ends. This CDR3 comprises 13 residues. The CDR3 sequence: CASSFSGLETQYF. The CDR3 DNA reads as TGTGCCAGCAGTTTTTCTGGGCTTGAGACCCAGTACTTC.

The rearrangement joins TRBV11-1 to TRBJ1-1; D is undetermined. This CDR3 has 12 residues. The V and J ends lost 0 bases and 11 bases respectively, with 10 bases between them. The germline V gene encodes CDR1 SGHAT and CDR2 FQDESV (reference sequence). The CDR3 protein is CASSLAGRGAFF. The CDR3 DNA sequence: TGTGCCAGCAGCTTAGCTGGGCGAGGGGCTTTCTTT. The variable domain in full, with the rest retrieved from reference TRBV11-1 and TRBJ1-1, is EAEVAQSPRYKITEKSQAVAFWCDPISGHATLYWYRQILGQGPELLVQFQDESVVDDSQLPKDRFSAERLKGVDSTLKIQPAELGDSAMYLCASSLAGRGAFFGQGTRLTVV.

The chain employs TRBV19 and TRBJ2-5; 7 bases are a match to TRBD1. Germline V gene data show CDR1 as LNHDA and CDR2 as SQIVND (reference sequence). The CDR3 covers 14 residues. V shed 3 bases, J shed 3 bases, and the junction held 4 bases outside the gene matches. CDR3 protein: CASSIRQGKETQYF. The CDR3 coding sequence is TGTGCCAGTAGTATTCGACAGGGAAAAGAGACCCAGTACTTC.

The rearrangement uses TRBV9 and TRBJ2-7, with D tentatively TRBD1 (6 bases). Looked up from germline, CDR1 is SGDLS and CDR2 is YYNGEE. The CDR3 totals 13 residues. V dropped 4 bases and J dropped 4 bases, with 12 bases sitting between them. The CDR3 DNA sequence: TGTGCCAGCAGCCCCGGGACACCTTACGAGCAGTACTTC. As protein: CASSPGTPYEQYF.

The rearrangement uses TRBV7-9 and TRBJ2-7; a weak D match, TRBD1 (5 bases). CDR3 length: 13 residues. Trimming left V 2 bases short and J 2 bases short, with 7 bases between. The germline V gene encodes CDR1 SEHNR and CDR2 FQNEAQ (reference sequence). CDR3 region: CASSLRQTYEQYF. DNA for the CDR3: TGTGCCAGCAGCTTAAGACAGACCTACGAGCAGTACTTC.

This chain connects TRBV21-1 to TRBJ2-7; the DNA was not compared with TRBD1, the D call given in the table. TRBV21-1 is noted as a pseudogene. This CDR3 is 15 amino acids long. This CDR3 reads CASSKTGTGVYEQYF. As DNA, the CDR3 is TGTGCCAGCAGCAAAACCGGGACAGGGGTTTACGAGCAGTACTTC.

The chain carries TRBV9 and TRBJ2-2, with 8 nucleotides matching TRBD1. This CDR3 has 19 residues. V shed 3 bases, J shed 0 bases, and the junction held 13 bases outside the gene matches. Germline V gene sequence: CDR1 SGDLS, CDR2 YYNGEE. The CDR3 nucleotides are TGTGCCAGCAGCGCTAGGACAGGGATTCACGCCGCGAACACCGGGGAGCTGTTTTTT. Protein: CASSARTGIHAANTGELFF.

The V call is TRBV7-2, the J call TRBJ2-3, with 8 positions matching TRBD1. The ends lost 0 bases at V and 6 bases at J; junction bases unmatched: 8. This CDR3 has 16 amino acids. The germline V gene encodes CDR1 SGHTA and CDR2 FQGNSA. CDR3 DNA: TGTGCCAGCAGCTTAGCGCTAGGACAGGGAATGGATACGCAGTATTTT. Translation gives CASSLALGQGMDTQYF.

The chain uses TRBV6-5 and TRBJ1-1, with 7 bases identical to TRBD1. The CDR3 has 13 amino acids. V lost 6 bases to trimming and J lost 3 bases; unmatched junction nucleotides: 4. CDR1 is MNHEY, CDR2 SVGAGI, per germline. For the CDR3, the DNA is TGTGCCAGCAGCAGGGGACAGCACACTGAAGCTTTCTTT. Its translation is CASSRGQHTEAFF.